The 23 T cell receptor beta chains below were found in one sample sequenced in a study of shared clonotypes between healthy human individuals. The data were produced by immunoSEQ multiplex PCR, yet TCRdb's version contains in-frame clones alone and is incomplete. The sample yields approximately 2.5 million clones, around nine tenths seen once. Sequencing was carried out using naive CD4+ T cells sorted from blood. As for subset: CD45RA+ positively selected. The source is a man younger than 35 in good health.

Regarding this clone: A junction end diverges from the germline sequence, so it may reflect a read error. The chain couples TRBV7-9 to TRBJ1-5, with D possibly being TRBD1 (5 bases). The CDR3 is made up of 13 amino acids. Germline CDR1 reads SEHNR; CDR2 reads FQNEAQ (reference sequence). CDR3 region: CASSLDGLAGRVF. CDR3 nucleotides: TGTGCCAGCAGCTTAGACGGGTTGGCAGGGAGGGTATTT.

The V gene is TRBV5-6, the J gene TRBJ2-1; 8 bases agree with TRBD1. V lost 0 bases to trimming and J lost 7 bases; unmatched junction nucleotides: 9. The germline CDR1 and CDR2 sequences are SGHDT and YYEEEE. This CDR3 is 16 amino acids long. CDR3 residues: CASSLADRGYWNEQFF. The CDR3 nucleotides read TGTGCCAGCAGCTTGGCCGACAGGGGCTATTGGAATGAGCAGTTCTTC.

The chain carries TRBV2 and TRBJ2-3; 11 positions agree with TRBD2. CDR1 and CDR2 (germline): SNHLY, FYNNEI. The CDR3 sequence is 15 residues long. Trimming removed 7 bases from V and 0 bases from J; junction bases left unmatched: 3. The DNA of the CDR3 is TGTGCCAGCAAGGGGACTAGCGGAAGCACAGATACGCAGTATTTT. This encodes CASKGTSGSTDTQYF.

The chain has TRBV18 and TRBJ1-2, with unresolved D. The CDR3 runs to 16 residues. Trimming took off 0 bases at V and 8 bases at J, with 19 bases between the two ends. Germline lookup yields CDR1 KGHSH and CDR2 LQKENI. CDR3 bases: TGTGCCAGCTCACCACCGGTTAGGAGGGTTGTCGGAGGCTACACCTTC. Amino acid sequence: CASSPPVRRVVGGYTF.

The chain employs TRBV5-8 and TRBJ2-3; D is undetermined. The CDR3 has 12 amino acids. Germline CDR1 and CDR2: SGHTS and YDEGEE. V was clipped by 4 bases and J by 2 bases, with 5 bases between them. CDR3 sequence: CASSPFTDTQYF. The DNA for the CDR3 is TGTGCCAGCAGCCCGTTCACAGATACGCAGTATTTT.

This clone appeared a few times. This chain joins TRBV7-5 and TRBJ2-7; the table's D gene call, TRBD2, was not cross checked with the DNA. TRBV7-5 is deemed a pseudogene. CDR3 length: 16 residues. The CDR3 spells CARRSKVTSGIYEQYF. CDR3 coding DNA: TGTGCCAGAAGATCGAAGGTGACTAGCGGAATCTACGAGCAGTACTTC.

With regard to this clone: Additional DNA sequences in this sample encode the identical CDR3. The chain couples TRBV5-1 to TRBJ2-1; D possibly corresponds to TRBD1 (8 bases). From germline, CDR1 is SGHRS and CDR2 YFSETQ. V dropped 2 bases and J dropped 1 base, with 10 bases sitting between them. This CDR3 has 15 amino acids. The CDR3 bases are TGCGCCAGCAGCTTACAGGGGGGGTCCTACAATGAGCAGTTCTTC. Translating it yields CASSLQGGSYNEQFF.

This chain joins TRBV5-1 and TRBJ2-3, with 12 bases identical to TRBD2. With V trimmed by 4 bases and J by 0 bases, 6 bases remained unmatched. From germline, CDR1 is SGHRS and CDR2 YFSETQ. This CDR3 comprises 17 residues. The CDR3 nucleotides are TGCGCCAGCAGCCCTACCGGGACTAGCGGGAGCACAGATACGCAGTATTTT. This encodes CASSPTGTSGSTDTQYF.

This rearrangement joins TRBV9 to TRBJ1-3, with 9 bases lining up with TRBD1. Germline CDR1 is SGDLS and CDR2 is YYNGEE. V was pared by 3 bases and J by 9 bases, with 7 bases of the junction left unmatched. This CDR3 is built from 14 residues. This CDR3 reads CASSDGTGRGTIYF. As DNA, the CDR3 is TGTGCCAGCAGCGACGGGACAGGGAGAGGCACCATATATTTT.

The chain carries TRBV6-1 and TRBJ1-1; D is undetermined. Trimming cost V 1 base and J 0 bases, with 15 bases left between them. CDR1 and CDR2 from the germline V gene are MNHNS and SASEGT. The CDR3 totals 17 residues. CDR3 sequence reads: CASSEGTYWIMNTEAFF. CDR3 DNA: TGTGCCAGCAGTGAAGGGACTTATTGGATAATGAACACTGAAGCTTTCTTT.

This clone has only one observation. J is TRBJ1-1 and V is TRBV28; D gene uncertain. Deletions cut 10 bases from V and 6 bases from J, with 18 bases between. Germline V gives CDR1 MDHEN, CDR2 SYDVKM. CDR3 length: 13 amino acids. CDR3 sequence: CATETRMYSEAFF. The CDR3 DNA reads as TGTGCCACCGAGACACGAATGTACTCTGAAGCTTTCTTT.

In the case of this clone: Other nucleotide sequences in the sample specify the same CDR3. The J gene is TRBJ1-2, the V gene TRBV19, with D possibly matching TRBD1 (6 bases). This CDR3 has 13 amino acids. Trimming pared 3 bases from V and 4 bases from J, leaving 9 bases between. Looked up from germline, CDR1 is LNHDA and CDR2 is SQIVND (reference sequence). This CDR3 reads CASSIQGSYGYTF. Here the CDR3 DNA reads TGTGCCAGTAGTATTCAGGGGAGCTATGGCTACACCTTC.

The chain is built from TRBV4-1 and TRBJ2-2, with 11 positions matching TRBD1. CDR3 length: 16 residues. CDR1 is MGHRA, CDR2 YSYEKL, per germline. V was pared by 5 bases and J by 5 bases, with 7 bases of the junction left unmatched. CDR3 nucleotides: TGCGCCAGCAGCGAAGGACAGGGGGCTAGAACCGGGGAGCTGTTTTTT. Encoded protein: CASSEGQGARTGELFF.

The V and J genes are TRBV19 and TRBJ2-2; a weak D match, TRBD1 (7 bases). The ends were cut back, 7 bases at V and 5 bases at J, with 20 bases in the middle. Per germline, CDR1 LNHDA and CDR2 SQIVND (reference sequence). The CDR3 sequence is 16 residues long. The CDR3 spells CASIALPGDRTGELFF. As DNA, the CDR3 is TGTGCCAGTATAGCCCTCCCGGGGGACAGAACCGGGGAGCTGTTTTTT.

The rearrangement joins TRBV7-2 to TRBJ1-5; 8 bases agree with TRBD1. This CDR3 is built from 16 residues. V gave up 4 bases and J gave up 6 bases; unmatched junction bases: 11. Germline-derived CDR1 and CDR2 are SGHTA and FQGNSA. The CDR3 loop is CASSSRLGTGGQPQHF. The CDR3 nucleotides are TGTGCCAGCAGCTCGAGACTCGGGACAGGCGGTCAGCCCCAGCATTTT.

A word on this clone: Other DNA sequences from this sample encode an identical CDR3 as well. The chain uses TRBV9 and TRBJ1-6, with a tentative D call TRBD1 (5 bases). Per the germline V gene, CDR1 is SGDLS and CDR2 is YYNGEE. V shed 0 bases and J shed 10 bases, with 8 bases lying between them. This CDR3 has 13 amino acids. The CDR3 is CASSVVGGSPLHF. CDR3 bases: TGTGCCAGCAGCGTAGTGGGGGGATCACCCCTCCACTTT.

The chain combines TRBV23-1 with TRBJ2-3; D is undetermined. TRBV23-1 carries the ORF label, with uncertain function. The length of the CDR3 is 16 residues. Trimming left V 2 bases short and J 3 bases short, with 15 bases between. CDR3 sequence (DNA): TGCGCCAGCAGTCAACTGGCGGCCCTCCGGACAGATACGCAGTATTTT. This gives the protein CASSQLAALRTDTQYF.

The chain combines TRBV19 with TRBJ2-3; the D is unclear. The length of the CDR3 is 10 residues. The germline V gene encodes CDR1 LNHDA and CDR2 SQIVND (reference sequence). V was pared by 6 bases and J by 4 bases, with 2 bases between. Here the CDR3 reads CASRADTQYF. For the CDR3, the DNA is TGTGCCAGTAGAGCAGATACGCAGTATTTT. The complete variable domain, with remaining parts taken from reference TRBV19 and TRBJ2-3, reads DGGITQSPKYLFRKEGQNVTLSCEQNLNHDAMYWYRQDPGQGLRLIYYSQIVNDFQKGDIAEGYSVSREKKESFPLTVTSAQKNPTAFYLCASRADTQYFGPGTRLTVL.

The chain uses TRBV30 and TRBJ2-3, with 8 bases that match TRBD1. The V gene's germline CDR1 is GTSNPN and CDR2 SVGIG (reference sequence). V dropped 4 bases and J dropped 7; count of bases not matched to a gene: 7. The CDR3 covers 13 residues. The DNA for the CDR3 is TGTGCCTGGAACCAGGGGGCGACGAATACGCAGTATTTT. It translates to CAWNQGATNTQYF.

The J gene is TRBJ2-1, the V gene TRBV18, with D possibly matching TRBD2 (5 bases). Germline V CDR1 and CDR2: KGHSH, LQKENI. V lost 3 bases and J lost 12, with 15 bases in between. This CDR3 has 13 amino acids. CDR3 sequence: CASSPDSLEGQFF. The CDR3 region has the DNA TGTGCCAGCTCACCTGACTCTCTAGAGGGGCAGTTCTTC.

The DNA for the CDR3 is TGTGCCAGCAGCGCTTCCGGGACCACGGGGAACACCATATATTTT. Translating it yields CASSASGTTGNTIYF. The chain employs TRBV9 and TRBJ1-3; a weak D match, TRBD1 (5 bases). The CDR3 has 15 residues. Germline V lookup: CDR1 SGDLS, CDR2 YYNGEE. V was clipped by 3 bases and J by 7 bases, with 17 bases between them.

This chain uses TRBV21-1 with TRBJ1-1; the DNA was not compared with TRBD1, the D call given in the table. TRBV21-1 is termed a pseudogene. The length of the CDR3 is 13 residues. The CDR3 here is CASSTRSQDEAFF. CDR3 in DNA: TGTGCCAGCAGCACCCGGTCACAGGATGAAGCTTTCTTT.

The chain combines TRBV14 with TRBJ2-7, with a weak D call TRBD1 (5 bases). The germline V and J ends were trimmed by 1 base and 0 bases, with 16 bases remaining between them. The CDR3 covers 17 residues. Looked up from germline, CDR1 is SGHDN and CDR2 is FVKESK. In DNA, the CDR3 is TGTGCCAGCAGCCAAGGTCTAGGGGCCATGACCTCCTACGAGCAGTACTTC. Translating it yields CASSQGLGAMTSYEQYF.